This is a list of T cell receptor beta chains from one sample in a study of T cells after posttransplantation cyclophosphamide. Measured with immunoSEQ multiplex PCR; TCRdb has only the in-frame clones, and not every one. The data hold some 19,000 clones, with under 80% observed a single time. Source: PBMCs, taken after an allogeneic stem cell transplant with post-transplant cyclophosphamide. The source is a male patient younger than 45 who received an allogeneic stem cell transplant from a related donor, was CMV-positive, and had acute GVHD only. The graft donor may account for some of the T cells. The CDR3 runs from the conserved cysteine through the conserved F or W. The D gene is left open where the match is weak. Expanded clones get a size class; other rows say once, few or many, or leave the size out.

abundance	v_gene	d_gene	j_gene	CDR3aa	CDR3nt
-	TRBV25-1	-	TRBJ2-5	CASSESGRLGRAQYF	TGTGCCAGCAGTGAATCCGGGAGACTCGGCCGTGCCCAGTACTTC
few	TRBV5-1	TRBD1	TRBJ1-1	CASSWRQGGTEAFF	TGCGCCAGCAGCTGGAGACAGGGGGGGACTGAAGCTTTCTTT
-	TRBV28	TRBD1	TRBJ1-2	CASSFRDSAGGYTF	TGTGCCAGCAGTTTTCGGGACAGCGCGGGCGGCTACACCTTC
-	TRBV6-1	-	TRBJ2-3	CASSEVGHLDTQYF	TGTGCCAGCAGTGAAGTGGGACACCTAGATACGCAGTATTTT
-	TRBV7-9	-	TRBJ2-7	CASSLELFRGDEQYF	TGTGCCAGCAGCTTAGAACTGTTCAGGGGCGACGAGCAGTACTTC
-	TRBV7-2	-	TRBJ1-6	CASSLAVGASNSPLHF	TGTGCCAGCAGCTTAGCGGTGGGGGCATCTAATTCACCCCTCCACTTT
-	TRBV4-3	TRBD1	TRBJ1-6	CASSHQTGGKSPLHF	TGCGCCAGCAGCCACCAGACAGGGGGCAAATCACCCCTCCACTTT
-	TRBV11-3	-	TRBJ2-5	CASSPPGRGETQYF	TGTGCCAGCAGCCCCCCGGGCAGGGGAGAGACCCAGTACTTC
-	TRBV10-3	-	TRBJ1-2	CAISEGALKYGYTF	TGTGCCATCAGTGAGGGGGCGCTCAAGTATGGCTACACCTTC
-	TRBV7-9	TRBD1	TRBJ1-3	CASSPRDRNSGNTIYF	TGTGCCAGCAGCCCCCGGGACAGGAACTCTGGAAACACCATATATTTT
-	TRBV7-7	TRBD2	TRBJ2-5	CASSPGTSGGSYPETQYF	TGTGCCAGCAGCCCAGGGACTAGCGGGGGATCATACCCAGAGACCCAGTACTTC
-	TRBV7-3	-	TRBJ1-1	CASSASQGLVAFF	TGTGCCAGCAGCGCAAGCCAGGGGCTTGTTGCTTTCTTT
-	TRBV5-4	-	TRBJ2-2	CASSPNPDLNTGELFF	TGTGCCAGCAGCCCCAACCCAGACTTGAACACCGGGGAGCTGTTTTTT
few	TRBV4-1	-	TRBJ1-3	CASSQDWSGNTIYF	TGCGCCAGCAGCCAGGACTGGAGTGGAAACACCATATATTTT
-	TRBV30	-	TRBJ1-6	CAWSGLRGSPLHF	TGTGCCTGGAGTGGCCTACGAGGCTCACCCCTCCACTTT
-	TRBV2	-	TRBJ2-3	CASRRLEHTDTQYF	TGTGCCAGCAGACGCCTCGAACACACAGATACGCAGTATTTT
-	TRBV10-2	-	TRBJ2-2	CASTVGVITGELFF	TGCGCCAGCACGGTAGGGGTTATCACCGGGGAGCTGTTTTTT
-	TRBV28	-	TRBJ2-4	CASRGSGHGNIQYF	TGTGCCAGCAGGGGCTCGGGACACGGAAACATTCAGTACTTC
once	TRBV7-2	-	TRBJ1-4	CASSLGGYNEKLFF	TGTGCCAGCAGCTTAGGAGGGTACAATGAAAAACTGTTTTTT
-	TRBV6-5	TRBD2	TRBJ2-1	CAIRGGARNEQFF	TGTGCCATCCGCGGGGGGGCCAGAAATGAGCAGTTCTTC
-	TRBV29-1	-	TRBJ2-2	CSVVRRGNTGELFF	TGCAGCGTCGTGCGGAGGGGAAACACCGGGGAGCTGTTTTTT
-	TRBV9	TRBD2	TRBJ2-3	CASTSSGGLDTQYF	TGTGCCAGCACCAGTAGCGGGGGTCTAGATACGCAGTATTTT